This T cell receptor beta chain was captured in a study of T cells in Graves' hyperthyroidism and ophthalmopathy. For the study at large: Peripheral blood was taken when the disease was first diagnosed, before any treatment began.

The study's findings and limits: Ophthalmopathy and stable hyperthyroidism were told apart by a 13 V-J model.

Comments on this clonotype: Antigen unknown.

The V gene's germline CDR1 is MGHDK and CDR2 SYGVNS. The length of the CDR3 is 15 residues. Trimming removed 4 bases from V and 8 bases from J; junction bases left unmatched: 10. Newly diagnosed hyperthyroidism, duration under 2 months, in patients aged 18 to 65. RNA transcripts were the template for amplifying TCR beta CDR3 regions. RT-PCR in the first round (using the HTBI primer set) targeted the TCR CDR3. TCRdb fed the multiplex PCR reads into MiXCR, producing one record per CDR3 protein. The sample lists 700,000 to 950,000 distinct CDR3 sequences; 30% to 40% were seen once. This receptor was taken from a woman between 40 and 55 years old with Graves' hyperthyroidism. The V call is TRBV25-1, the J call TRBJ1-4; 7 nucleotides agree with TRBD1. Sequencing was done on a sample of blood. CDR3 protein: CASSARRGQGEKLFF. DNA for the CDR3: TGTGCCAGCAGTGCTAGGAGGGGGCAAGGAGAAAAACTGTTTTTT.